This T cell receptor (beta chain) appears in the sequencing data of a study of cytomegalovirus exposure and HLA in healthy donors. Overall study context: Genotyping showed roughly 83% of a few hundred donors falling in the Caucasian-associated ancestry cluster. Overall study results and limits: Being productive about 87% or about 30% of the time was typical of most TCR beta V segments in an earlier analysis. When a later analysis compared HLA-associated TCR beta chains with equally common others, the HLA-associated chains turned out to be more clonally expanded and to have lower generation probabilities.

Turning to this clone: Its antigen is unknown.

PCR primers comprised 60 Vbeta and 13 Jbeta primers. This table comes from immunoSEQ multiplex PCR, and its TCRdb copy is limited to in-frame clones, with some not included. In total, the table holds about 170,000 clones. Unrecorded immune exposure was likely among donors, who were nominally healthy when sampled. CDR1 and CDR2 (germline): SGHTA, FQGNSA. V gave up 2 bases and J gave up 1 base; unmatched junction bases: 9. The CDR3 covers 17 residues. The clonotype comes from a woman aged 55-69 years in good health and CMV-seronegative. The rearrangement joins TRBV7-2 to TRBJ2-3, with 7 bases matching TRBD2. The source material was PBMCs. The DNA of the CDR3 is TGTGCCAGCAGCTTAAATCCCAGCGGGGTGGGCACAGATACGCAGTATTTT. Translating it yields CASSLNPSGVGTDTQYF.